The 28 T cell receptor beta chains below were found in one sample sequenced in a study of neurological immune-mediated disorders (dated by TCRdb to the late 2010s). The library was prepared using 5' RACE. The instrument was an Illumina HiSeq 2500. TCRdb reworked the public reads: Q25 trimming with fastp, MiXCR clone assembly, productive beta chains retained. Entries that share a CDR3 protein sequence are merged under the most common genes and DNA. Across this sample there are 60,000 to 80,000 distinct CDR3 sequences, with around 5.2% seen only once. The ten largest make up roughly 3.4% of the sample. The specimen was PBMCs. These receptors all come from a woman in her 50s with multiple sclerosis.

This clonotype has a count of ten or more. V and J are TRBV29-1 and TRBJ2-1, with 10 bases aligning to TRBD1. The CDR3 covers 13 residues. The V gene end was trimmed by 7 bases and the J gene end by 6 bases; junction bases not matched to a gene: 6. The V gene's germline CDR1 is SQVTM and CDR2 ANQGSEA. The CDR3 DNA is TGCAGCGCCGCTCGGACAGGGGGCAATGAGCAGTTCTTC. This translates into CSAARTGGNEQFF.

This clonotype appeared many times. The V call is TRBV24-1, the J call TRBJ2-2; D not resolved. The CDR3 length is 10 residues. Germline V gene lookup returns CDR1 KGHDR and CDR2 SFDVKD. V was cut by 9 bases and J by 5 bases, with 3 bases left in between. CDR3 in amino acids: CATGTGELFF. Here the CDR3 DNA reads TGTGCCACCGGGACCGGGGAGCTGTTTTTT.

In this sample, this clonotype turned up many times. The chain employs TRBV20-1 and TRBJ2-5, with D perhaps TRBD2 (7 bases). There are 14 residues in the CDR3. Trimming took 3 bases from V and 5 from J, leaving 16 bases between them. The germline V gene has CDR1 DFQATT and CDR2 SNEGSKA (reference sequence). In nucleotides, the CDR3 is TGCAGTGCTAGTTGGGGGGGCATGAGGGAGACCCAGTACTTC. Protein sequence: CSASWGGMRETQYF.

This clonotype was observed many times. The V gene is TRBV12-3 or TRBV12-4, the J gene TRBJ2-1; a weak D match, TRBD2 (5 bases). Trimming removed 8 bases from V and 5 bases from J, with 13 bases in between. This CDR3 is built from 13 residues. The CDR3 DNA reads as TGTGCCAGCTCCCGCCCCGGGGACAATGAGCAGTTCTTC. It yields the protein CASSRPGDNEQFF.

This clonotype came up many times. The V gene is TRBV7-9, the J gene TRBJ2-7; no definite D call. Germline V gives CDR1 SEHNR, CDR2 FQNEAQ (reference sequence). This CDR3 comprises 12 residues. The V end was cut by 3 bases, the J end by 2 bases, with 5 bases between. CDR3 residues: CASSLSTYEQYF. CDR3 DNA: TGTGCCAGCAGCTTGAGTACCTACGAGCAGTACTTC.

This clonotype has ten or more counts. This chain uses TRBV15 with TRBJ2-1; D not certain. Germline V gene sequence: CDR1 LNHNV, CDR2 YYDKDF (reference sequence). V dropped 0 bases and J dropped 3 bases, with 12 bases sitting between them. This CDR3 is built from 16 residues. The DNA for the CDR3 is TGTGCCACCAGCAGAGATTCTAGTATCTTCTACAATGAGCAGTTCTTC. It is translated as CATSRDSSIFYNEQFF. The full variable domain, with the rest looked up from reference TRBV15 and TRBJ2-1, is DAMVIQNPRYQVTQFGKPVTLSCSQTLNHNVMYWYQQKSSQAPKLLFHYYDKDFNNEADTPDNFQSRRPNTSFCFLDIRSPGLGDTAMYLCATSRDSSIFYNEQFFGPGTRLTVL.

This clonotype was picked up many times. The rearrangement uses TRBV9 and TRBJ1-5, with a weak D call TRBD1 (5 bases). V gave up 2 bases and J gave up 3 bases, with 9 bases separating them. Germline CDR1 and CDR2: SGDLS and YYNGEE. This CDR3 spans 14 amino acids. The CDR3 DNA reads as TGTGCCAGCAGCGTTGGGGGGGACAATCAGCCCCAGCATTTT. Amino acid sequence: CASSVGGDNQPQHF.

This clonotype was observed at least ten times. This sequence joins TRBV11-1 and TRBJ2-4; 8 bases align to TRBD1. Germline CDR1 reads SGHAT; CDR2 reads FQDESV (reference sequence). The CDR3 totals 14 residues. The V segment lost 6 bases and the J segment 6 bases; nucleotides outside the gene matches: 7. For the CDR3, the DNA is TGTGCCAGCAGAAAGACAGGGGATATAAACATTCAGTACTTC. As protein: CASRKTGDINIQYF.

Ten or more counts support this clonotype. The chain recombines TRBV9 with TRBJ2-1; perhaps D is TRBD1 or TRBD2 (6 bases each). The CDR3 loop spans 15 amino acids. Trimming left V 4 bases short and J 1 base short, with 12 bases between. The germline V gene has CDR1 SGDLS and CDR2 YYNGEE. Here the CDR3 DNA reads TGTGCCAGCAGCACCAGGGGAGGATCCTACAATGAGCAGTTCTTC. Encoded protein: CASSTRGGSYNEQFF.

This clonotype was seen repeatedly, ten times or more. The J gene is TRBJ1-1, the V gene TRBV20-1, with 9 bases that match TRBD1. With V trimmed by 7 bases and J by 1 base, 10 bases remained unmatched. CDR1 DFQATT and CDR2 SNEGSKA come from the germline V gene (reference sequence). CDR3 length: 15 amino acids. Here the CDR3 DNA reads TGCAGTGTCGCCCGGCCGGGACAGGGGAACACTGAAGCTTTCTTT. This encodes CSVARPGQGNTEAFF.

This clonotype was detected only a few times. V is TRBV6-2 or TRBV6-3 and J is TRBJ2-2; 8 nucleotides line up with TRBD1. Germline V gene data show CDR1 as MNHEY and CDR2 as SVGEGT. The junction had 8 bases not matched to a gene; V was cut back by 8 bases and J by 6 bases. The CDR3 extends over 14 amino acids. The CDR3: CASGSGGVAGELFF. The CDR3 DNA follows: TGTGCCAGCGGATCAGGGGGCGTCGCCGGGGAGCTGTTTTTT.

As to this clonotype: One end of the junction fails to match germline, which may point to a read error. CDR3 nucleotide sequence: TGTGCCAGCAGCCCCACAGGGGGTGCCAGTTCACCCCTCAACTTT. Its protein product is CASSPTGGASSPLNF. The chain recombines TRBV7-3 with TRBJ1-6; 8 bases line up with TRBD1. This CDR3 region has 15 residues. Germline CDR1 SGHTA, CDR2 FQGTGA.

This clonotype was seen many times. V is TRBV20-1 and J is TRBJ2-4, with 8 bases aligning to TRBD2. V gave up 4 bases and J gave up 8 bases; unmatched junction bases: 10. Germline V gene lookup returns CDR1 DFQATT and CDR2 SNEGSKA (reference sequence). The CDR3 is 14 amino acids. CDR3 residues: CSATWGGGQYIQYF. The CDR3 DNA is TGCAGTGCTACCTGGGGCGGGGGGCAATACATTCAGTACTTC.

This clonotype was detected a few times. This could be a read error, since a much larger clone is one nucleotide away. This chain uses TRBV11-2 with TRBJ2-1; D remains ambiguous. Trimming stripped 1 base from V and 4 bases from J, with 8 bases between. The germline CDR1 and CDR2 sequences are SGHAT and FQNNGV. The CDR3 runs 14 residues. The CDR3 here is CASSLGRTYNEQFF. Here the CDR3 DNA reads TGTGCCAGCAGCTTAGGACGAACTTACAATGAGCAGTTCTTC. Full variable domain (missing parts from reference TRBV11-2 and TRBJ2-1): EAGVAQSPRYKIIEKRQSVAFWCNPISGHATLYWYQQILGQGPKLLIQFQNNGVVDDSQLPKDRFSAERLKGVDSTLKIQPAKLEDSAVYLCASSLGRTYNEQFFGPGTRLTVL.

In this sample, this clonotype turned up many times. This rearrangement joins TRBV12-3 or TRBV12-4 to TRBJ1-3; 8 nucleotides line up with TRBD1. Unmatched junction bases numbered 10, after V lost 6 bases and J lost 3 bases. The CDR3 totals 16 residues. CDR3 bases: TGTGCCAGCAGACCACCAGGGGGCAAAGGTGGAAACACCATATATTTT. Protein: CASRPPGGKGGNTIYF.

The table lists this clonotype with many counts. This chain uses TRBV7-6 with TRBJ2-1; TRBD1 matches at 9 bases. Germline CDR1 is SGHVS and CDR2 is FNYEAQ. This CDR3 is 14 amino acids long. The ends lost 5 bases at V and 7 bases at J; junction bases unmatched: 6. CDR3 coding DNA: TGTGCCAGCAGCATACAGGGGGCGCAGAATGAGCAGTTCTTC. Residues: CASSIQGAQNEQFF.

Ten or more counts support this clonotype. The rearrangement joins TRBV5-6 to TRBJ1-2; D is perhaps TRBD1 (5 bases). V was clipped by 3 bases and J by 2 bases, with 8 bases between them. CDR3 length equals 13 residues. Germline lookup yields CDR1 SGHDT and CDR2 YYEEEE. CDR3 amino acids: CASSSGPNYGYTF. For the CDR3, the DNA is TGTGCCAGCAGCTCGGGACCGAACTATGGCTACACCTTC.

Of note for this clonotype: No conserved phenylalanine or tryptophan ends this CDR3, so it is likely a read error. This rearrangement joins TRBV12-3 or TRBV12-4 to TRBJ1-6; the D is unclear. CDR3 size: 14 residues. V was trimmed by 2 bases and J by 3 bases, leaving 5 bases between them. The CDR3 loop is CASSLTDYNSPLHI. CDR3 in DNA: TGTGCCAGCAGTTTAACAGACTATAATTCACCCCTCCACATT.

At least ten counts were recorded for this clonotype. The rearrangement joins TRBV12-3 or TRBV12-4 to TRBJ1-1; the D gene is possibly TRBD1 (5 bases). CDR3 size: 14 residues. The V gene lost 0 bases and the J gene lost 7 bases, with 12 bases spanning the gap. In DNA, the CDR3 is TGTGCCAGCAGTTTAGCGGCGGGGGTCAGTGAAGCTTTCTTT. It codes for CASSLAAGVSEAFF.

This clonotype was seen a handful of times. At one of its ends the junction is not consistent with the germline gene, which may arise from a read error. This rearrangement joins TRBV28 to TRBJ2-7; the D is unclear. The CDR3 totals 10 residues. Per germline, CDR1 MDHEN and CDR2 SYDVKM. CDR3 sequence (DNA): TGTGCCAGAAGCCGGTTGGGTAGGTTTTTC. It encodes CARSRLGRFF.

This clonotype has at least ten counts. The genes are TRBV20-1 and TRBJ1-5; D ambiguous. CDR1 DFQATT and CDR2 SNEGSKA come from the germline V gene (reference sequence). The CDR3 covers 13 residues. V lost 3 bases, J lost 4 bases, and 10 bases lay in between. CDR3 sequence: CSASSNRNQPQHF. The CDR3 DNA reads as TGCAGTGCTAGCTCTAACAGAAATCAGCCCCAGCATTTT.

This clonotype was seen at least ten times. This sequence joins TRBV27 and TRBJ2-3; D tentatively fits TRBD1 or TRBD2 (6 bases each). CDR1 MNHEY and CDR2 SMNVEV come from the germline V gene (reference sequence). Trimming left V 5 bases short and J 1 base short, with 19 bases between. The CDR3 is 17 amino acids. CDR3 in DNA: TGTGCCAGCAGTCCACTGGGGGGCTATGGGGGCACAGATACGCAGTATTTT. Translated: CASSPLGGYGGTDTQYF.

This clonotype was seen a few times. The rearrangement joins TRBV7-2 to TRBJ2-7, with D unresolved. With 3 bases removed from V and 5 bases from J, the gap between germline ends came to 14 bases. The CDR3 has 14 residues. Germline loops: CDR1 SGHTA, CDR2 FQGNSA. CDR3 nucleotide sequence: TGTGCCAGCAGCTTTAGTCCAGGTGCCCACGAGCAGTACTTC. Translation gives CASSFSPGAHEQYF. Full variable domain (missing parts from reference TRBV7-2 and TRBJ2-7): GAGVSQSPSNKVTEKGKDVELRCDPISGHTALYWYRQSLGQGLEFLIYFQGNSAPDKSGLPSDRFSAERTGGSVSTLTIQRTQQEDSAVYLCASSFSPGAHEQYFGPGTRLTVT.

This clonotype appeared many times. V usage is TRBV20-1 and J usage is TRBJ1-1; 7 bases agree with TRBD1. The V gene's germline CDR1 is DFQATT and CDR2 SNEGSKA (reference sequence). Trimming took 6 bases from V and 4 from J; bases not matched to a gene: 11. This CDR3 is 14 amino acids long. CDR3 amino acids: CSAQLQGKGTEAFF. The CDR3 coding sequence is TGCAGTGCCCAATTACAGGGGAAGGGCACTGAAGCTTTCTTT.

This clonotype was seen many times. The chain has TRBV5-1 and TRBJ2-2; 10 bases are shared with TRBD2. The ends lost 4 bases at V and 3 bases at J; junction bases unmatched: 6. The germline CDR1 and CDR2 sequences are SGHRS and YFSETQ. This CDR3 spans 16 amino acids. For the CDR3, the DNA is TGCGCCAGCAGCACCGGGACTAGCGCATACACCGGGGAGCTGTTTTTT. Translating it yields CASSTGTSAYTGELFF.

The chain combines TRBV7-2 with TRBJ2-5; D remains ambiguous. Trimming took 3 bases from V and 2 from J, leaving 7 bases between them. Germline lookup yields CDR1 SGHTA and CDR2 FQGNSA. This CDR3 region has 13 residues. CDR3 nucleotides: TGTGCCAGCAGCTTTAGGTTTCAAGAGACCCAGTACTTC. Its protein is CASSFRFQETQYF.

At least ten counts were recorded for this clonotype. This rearrangement joins TRBV7-8 to TRBJ2-7; 11 positions match TRBD2. The CDR3 length is 21 residues. V lost 1 base to trimming and J lost 4 bases; unmatched junction nucleotides: 21. Per the germline V gene, CDR1 is SGHVS and CDR2 is FQNEAQ. The CDR3 sequence is CASSLGPGTSGGLAILYEQYF. The DNA of the CDR3 is TGTGCCAGCAGCTTAGGGCCCGGCACTAGCGGGGGCCTCGCGATTCTATACGAGCAGTACTTC.

This clonotype was found many times. The chain links TRBV29-1 to TRBJ1-1; 9 bases match TRBD1. Germline V gene lookup returns CDR1 SQVTM and CDR2 ANQGSEA. After removal of 4 bases from V and 6 bases from J, the junction contained 6 bases not matched to a gene. There are 13 residues in the CDR3. CDR3 nucleotides: TGCAGCGTTGGGGGGACAGGGCGGGCTGAAGCTTTCTTT. Residues: CSVGGTGRAEAFF.